The T cell receptor (beta chain) under discussion was sequenced for a study of cytomegalovirus exposure and HLA in healthy donors. Study details: The approximately 110 validation repertoires used a platform that matched the one used for the 550 to 800 first-cohort repertoires, as a later analysis reported.

About this clone itself: No antigen is known for it.

The V end lost 5 bases, the J end lost 4 bases, and 12 bases lay between the germline ends. CDR1 and CDR2 (germline): SNHLY, FYNNEI. The CDR3 is 14 amino acids. Repertoires were generated with immunoSEQ multiplex PCR, while TCRdb's copy carries only in-frame clones and drops some. This table holds about 200,000 clones, roughly 83% found once. Overall study findings and caveats: One later analysis, an examination of the 100 to 150 validation repertoires, found that first-cohort TCR clusters tended to co-occur in them. Cytomegalovirus association was assigned to about 150 TCR beta chains. Confirmation in vitro established that a few CMV-associated chains were specific for CMV antigens.

V usage is TRBV2 and J usage is TRBJ2-1; possible D gene TRBD2, 6 bases. The clonotype originates from a woman aged 18-30 years in good health and CMV-seronegative. The sequenced sample was PBMCs. CDR3 DNA sequence: TGTGCCAGCAGTCGGACTAACCCATACAATGAGCAGTTCTTC. Translation: CASSRTNPYNEQFF. The variable domain in full, completed from reference TRBV2 and TRBJ2-1, reads EPEVTQTPSHQVTQMGQEVILRCVPISNHLYFYWYRQILGQKVEFLVSFYNNEISEKSEIFDDQFSVERPDGSNFTLKIRSTKLEDSAMYFCASSRTNPYNEQFFGPGTRLTVL.